A selection of T cell receptor beta chains follows, all from one sample in a study of identical twins. From the 5' RACE reads, TCRdb called clonotypes with MiXCR, one entry per CDR3 protein. This table holds 500,000 to 650,000 distinct CDR3 sequences, about 7.1% found once. These data also featured in a second study, about yellow fever vaccine responses in identical twins.

Material for sequencing was PBMCs. These TCRs come from a woman aged 18-30 years in good health. Each CDR3 is given with its conserved first and last residue. A D gene is named only where the DNA matches it firmly. Not all rows give a size; the values are once, few, many and, for expanded clones, a class.

clone size,D gene,V gene,J gene,CDR3 protein,CDR3 DNA
few,-,TRBV7-8,TRBJ1-6,CASSLAGGQNSPLHF,TGTGCCAGCAGCTTAGCCGGGGGCCAAAATTCACCCCTCCACTTT
-,-,TRBV6-5,TRBJ2-5,CASSSSADPSSETQYF,TGTGCCAGCAGTTCTTCAGCGGACCCCTCCAGCGAGACCCAGTACTTC
many,TRBD2,TRBV5-1,TRBJ2-3,CASSQGTSGNTDTQYF,TGCGCCAGCAGCCAGGGGACTAGCGGGAACACAGATACGCAGTATTTT
many,-,TRBV12-3/TRBV12-4,TRBJ2-2,CASRSGIGELFF,TGTGCCAGCAGATCAGGGATCGGGGAGCTGTTTTTT
-,-,TRBV28,TRBJ2-1,CASSFVRGRREQFF,TGTGCCAGCAGCTTCGTGCGAGGGAGGAGAGAGCAGTTCTTC
-,TRBD2,TRBV5-5,TRBJ2-1,CASSRKLAGGGNEQFF,TGTGCCAGCAGCCGCAAACTAGCGGGCGGTGGCAATGAGCAGTTCTTC
many,-,TRBV5-1,TRBJ1-6,CASSLVSNNNSPLHF,TGCGCCAGCAGCTTGGTGTCAAATAATAATTCACCCCTCCACTTT
few,-,TRBV27,TRBJ2-3,CASNSRVADTQYF,TGTGCCAGTAATTCAAGGGTTGCAGATACGCAGTATTTT
-,-,TRBV6-5,TRBJ2-2,CASRLPGTPNTGELFF,TGTGCCAGCAGATTACCCGGGACTCCGAACACCGGGGAGCTGTTTTTT
-,-,TRBV5-1,TRBJ2-6,CASSLEPAGANVLTF,TGCGCCAGCAGCTTGGAGCCAGCTGGGGCCAACGTCCTGACTTTC